The sequence of this T cell receptor (beta chain) was determined in a study of T-cell reconstitution after alpha-beta-depleted transplantation in children. In the case of this clonotype: Antigen: not known.

Broader study findings: Among T cells one year after transplant, newly produced cells accounted for most counts and diversity. It was surviving recipient T cells and thymic progenitors that gave some patients high TCRbeta diversity at day 60. Reports say that about two months after transplant, the alpha-beta T cells came out of several hundred graft clones that had expanded.

Preparation of the TCRbeta library used unique molecular identifiers. TCRdb ran MiXCR on the PCR reads and lists one entry per CDR3 protein. The data show about 200,000 distinct CDR3 sequences, around 7% seen once. The CDR3 has 15 amino acids. V gave up 4 bases and J gave up 9 bases, with 18 bases separating them. Germline CDR1 is SGHAT and CDR2 is FQDESV (reference sequence). The genes are TRBV11-1 and TRBJ2-2, with D perhaps matching TRBD1 (6 bases). The sample here was PBMCs, taken before TCRalphabeta/CD19-depleted stem cell transplant. The TCR comes from a boy aged 2-15 years with acute lymphoblastic leukemia, due to receive a stem cell transplant. CDR3 protein: CASSSGDTGERELFF. The CDR3, as DNA: TGTGCCAGCAGCTCAGGGGACACCGGGGAAAGGGAGCTGTTTTTT.